This entry lists 6 T cell receptor beta chains sequenced from one sample in a study of control samples from healthy donors and cancer patients. Sequenced by immunoSEQ multiplex PCR; TCRdb stores in-frame clones only, minus some. The sample has over 55,000 clones, around 93% seen once. The specimen sequenced was PBMCs. The receptor source for this set is a man under 40 with colorectal cancer.

The chain employs TRBV6-6 and TRBJ1-3; D remains ambiguous. V was clipped by 0 bases and J by 4 bases, with 4 bases between them. This CDR3 has 13 amino acids. The germline V gene has CDR1 MNHNY and CDR2 SVGAGI (reference sequence). CDR3 sequence (DNA): TGTGCCAGCAGTTACTCGGGGGGAAACACCATATATTTT. Protein sequence: CASSYSGGNTIYF.

This clone has a single count. The chain couples TRBV19 to TRBJ2-1; 9 bases agree with TRBD2. CDR1 is LNHDA and CDR2 is SQIVND in the germline V gene (reference sequence). V was pared by 2 bases and J by 4 bases, with 9 bases of the junction left unmatched. The CDR3 is 17 amino acids. The CDR3 region has the DNA TGTGCCAGTAGTATAAAGGGGTTGAGCGGGGGGTACAATGAGCAGTTCTTC. Amino acid sequence: CASSIKGLSGGYNEQFF.

This chain joins TRBV4-3 and TRBJ1-4; D uncertain. The V and J ends lost 3 bases and 1 base respectively, with 9 bases between them. This CDR3 region has 15 residues. The germline V gene encodes CDR1 LGHNA and CDR2 YSLEER. This chain's CDR3 is CASSQDRGTNEKLFF. The CDR3 nucleotides are TGCGCCAGCAGCCAGGATCGGGGAACTAATGAAAAACTGTTTTTT.

The chain has TRBV10-3 and TRBJ1-2, with a tentative D call TRBD1 (5 bases). Trimming pared 2 bases from V and 5 bases from J, leaving 21 bases between. Germline CDR1 is ENHRY and CDR2 is SYGVKD. The CDR3 consists of 17 residues. In DNA form, the CDR3 reads TGTGCCATCAGTGAGCAGGGTGGGCAGAAAGATTATTATGGCTACACCTTC. This encodes CAISEQGGQKDYYGYTF.

This clone occurred a few times. The same CDR3 is also encoded by other DNA sequences in this sample. The V gene is TRBV12-3 or TRBV12-4, the J gene TRBJ1-1; no firm D call. Trimming took off 3 bases at V and 0 bases at J, with 5 bases between the two ends. The CDR3 runs 13 residues. As DNA, the CDR3 is TGTGCCAGCAGTTTGACATTGAACACTGAAGCTTTCTTT. Encoded protein: CASSLTLNTEAFF.

The chain uses TRBV29-1 and TRBJ2-3; D is uncertain. The CDR3 is 12 amino acids. Germline values: CDR1 SQVTM, CDR2 ANQGSEA. Trimming took 0 bases from V and 5 from J, leaving 6 bases between them. CDR3 sequence reads: CSVEEPRDTQYF. The CDR3 bases are TGCAGCGTTGAAGAGCCGCGAGATACGCAGTATTTT.